These 5 T cell receptor beta chains were all obtained from the same sample, sequenced in a study of control samples from healthy donors and cancer patients. Clones were read by immunoSEQ multiplex PCR, and TCRdb kept only the in-frame ones, dropping some. The table lists approximately 230,000 clones, more than 65% of them singletons. The material sequenced was PBMCs. The receptors here all came from a woman aged 55-75 years with lung cancer.

The V and J genes are TRBV11-3 and TRBJ2-7, with D possibly TRBD2 on 7 matching bases. V was shortened by 5 bases and J by 5 bases, with 13 bases between the two germline ends. The CDR3 runs to 13 residues. Germline V gene lookup returns CDR1 SGHNT and CDR2 YENEEA. The DNA for the CDR3 is TGTGCCAGCAGCCGCCGGGGGGCCAACGAGCAGTACTTC. Translating gives CASSRRGANEQYF.

As concerns this clone: Other DNA sequences in the sample encode the same CDR3. In DNA, the CDR3 is TGTGCCAGCAGCCCTGTTTTTTCCGGGGAGCTGTTTTTT. It yields the protein CASSPVFSGELFF. The rearrangement links TRBV9 to TRBJ2-2; no reliable D call. Germline values: CDR1 SGDLS, CDR2 YYNGEE. Between the trimmed V and J ends, which lost 4 bases and 6 bases, there was a span of 10 bases. This CDR3 is built from 13 residues.

The chain is built from TRBV11-2 and TRBJ2-5; 8 nucleotides match TRBD2. The length of the CDR3 is 15 residues. Per the germline V gene, CDR1 is SGHAT and CDR2 is FQNNGV. The V gene end was trimmed by 3 bases and the J gene end by 4 bases; junction bases not matched to a gene: 7. The CDR3 region is CASSFSSGGRETQYF. The DNA for the CDR3 is TGTGCCAGCAGCTTCAGTTCGGGGGGGCGAGAGACCCAGTACTTC. Combining the CDR3 with reference TRBV11-2 and TRBJ2-5 gives the whole variable domain EAGVAQSPRYKIIEKRQSVAFWCNPISGHATLYWYQQILGQGPKLLIQFQNNGVVDDSQLPKDRFSAERLKGVDSTLKIQPAKLEDSAVYLCASSFSSGGRETQYFGPGTRLLVL.

The chain combines TRBV11-2 with TRBJ1-3; unclear D gene. Trimming cost V 5 bases and J 7 bases, with 9 bases left between them. Germline CDR1 and CDR2: SGHAT and FQNNGV. The length of the CDR3 is 12 residues. The CDR3 region has the DNA TGTGCCAGCAGCCCCGCCCTTAACACCATATATTTT. This translates into CASSPALNTIYF.

This clone was observed a single time. This chain connects TRBV28 to TRBJ2-6, with D perhaps assigned TRBD1 or TRBD2 (5 bases each). Germline CDR1 MDHEN, CDR2 SYDVKM. The CDR3 loop spans 17 amino acids. V lost 5 bases, J lost 0 bases, and 14 bases lay in between. The CDR3 bases are TGTGCCAGCAGTCCGGGGACGTTCAGCTCTGGGGCCAACGTCCTGACTTTC. Translated, it gives CASSPGTFSSGANVLTF.